This entry concerns a single TCR beta chain. V was pared by 5 bases and J by 3 bases, with 12 bases of the junction left unmatched. The germline V gene has CDR1 MNHEY and CDR2 SMNVEV (reference sequence). This CDR3 is built from 17 residues. Produced via immunoSEQ multiplex PCR; TCRdb's table is partial and in-frame only. Of about 230,000 clones listed, approximately 80% are singletons. This sample is part of a study of blood T cell repertoires in COVID-19. About the study: Sites across the United States, Italy and Spain contributed samples from acute and convalescent COVID-19. The cDNA or gDNA used as material had been derived from T cells, B-cell-depleted T cells, or PBMCs.

The rearrangement joins TRBV27 to TRBJ2-7, with 11 bases fitting TRBD2. The sequenced sample consisted of peripheral blood. This receptor was obtained from a man in his forties or fifties with acute or convalescent COVID-19. The CDR3 spells CASSLLKGLAGNYEQYF. CDR3 in DNA: TGTGCCAGCAGTCTATTAAAAGGACTAGCGGGCAACTACGAGCAGTACTTC.